The 25 T cell receptor beta chains listed next were all sequenced from one sample in a study of technical replicates of blood from several donors. Sequencing was performed with immunoSEQ multiplex PCR; in TCRdb, only in-frame clones are kept and a portion is missing. The sample carries 40,000 to 60,000 clones, about 93% recorded once. Material: PBMCs. The receptors derive from a human donor in good health. Some clones in this sample may be carry-over from other donors' samples.

This chain connects TRBV5-1 to TRBJ2-2; the match to TRBD2 covers 8 bases. The CDR3 is 16 amino acids. CDR1 SGHRS and CDR2 YFSETQ come from the germline V gene. Trimming cost V 4 bases and J 1 base; bases outside gene matches: 6. The CDR3 protein is CASSLQLAENTGELFF. The CDR3 DNA reads TGCGCCAGCAGCCTCCAACTAGCGGAGAACACCGGGGAGCTGTTTTTT.

This rearrangement joins TRBV9 to TRBJ2-7, with 7 bases fitting TRBD1. Germline trimming cut 4 bases from V and 2 bases from J; bases unmatched to any gene: 6. There are 14 residues in the CDR3. Germline V gene data show CDR1 as SGDLS and CDR2 as YYNGEE. Here the CDR3 DNA reads TGTGCCAGCAGCCCCACAGGGGTTCCCTACGAGCAGTACTTC. It translates to CASSPTGVPYEQYF.

The V call is TRBV7-6, the J call TRBJ2-2, with 9 bases identical to TRBD1. Germline-derived CDR1 and CDR2 are SGHVS and FNYEAQ. V gave up 5 bases and J gave up 5 bases; unmatched junction bases: 15. CDR3 length: 18 residues. The CDR3 DNA reads as TGTGCCAGCAGCCCTCTGGGGACAGGGACTTCGGGAACCGGGGAGCTGTTTTTT. This gives the protein CASSPLGTGTSGTGELFF.

This chain uses TRBV5-1 with TRBJ1-1, with a possible D match to TRBD1 (6 bases). The V gene lost 0 bases and the J gene lost 2 bases, with 8 bases spanning the gap. There are 14 residues in the CDR3. The germline gives CDR1 SGHRS, CDR2 YFSETQ. The CDR3 here is CASSLVGGNTEAFF. DNA for the CDR3: TGCGCCAGCAGCTTGGTAGGGGGAAACACTGAAGCTTTCTTT.

The chain couples TRBV6-5 to TRBJ1-1; D not certain. V gave up 8 bases and J gave up 1 base, with 11 bases separating them. Germline V gives CDR1 MNHEY, CDR2 SVGAGI. This CDR3 has 13 amino acids. CDR3: CASHGMRNTEAFF. The CDR3 bases are TGTGCCAGCCACGGTATGAGGAACACTGAAGCTTTCTTT.

The chain has TRBV7-2 and TRBJ2-1; D is possibly TRBD2 (7 bases). The CDR3 has 14 residues. V was cut by 1 base and J by 9 bases, with 13 bases left in between. The V gene's germline CDR1 is SGHTA and CDR2 FQGNSA. This CDR3 reads CASSLEGGRVEQFF. The CDR3 DNA is TGTGCCAGCAGCTTAGAGGGGGGGCGGGTTGAGCAGTTCTTC.

This chain links TRBV15 with TRBJ2-7; 8 bases agree with TRBD2. Germline values: CDR1 LNHNV, CDR2 YYDKDF (reference sequence). CDR3 length equals 13 residues. The V gene end was trimmed by 10 bases and the J gene end by 5 bases; junction bases not matched to a gene: 10. As DNA, the CDR3 is TGTGCCATCGGGTCGCGGGAGGCCGACGAGCAGTACTTC. It yields the protein CAIGSREADEQYF.

The DNA of the CDR3 is TGTGCCAGCAGCACGCAGGGGGTCTACGAGCAGTACTTC. Protein product: CASSTQGVYEQYF. The genes are TRBV5-4 and TRBJ2-7; 7 bases agree with TRBD1. From germline, CDR1 is SGHNT and CDR2 YYREEE (reference sequence). This CDR3 contains 13 residues. V was clipped by 4 bases and J by 3 bases; unmatched bases: 4.

The chain uses TRBV27 and TRBJ2-7; D gene ambiguous. CDR1 MNHEY and CDR2 SMNVEV come from the germline V gene (reference sequence). Trimming shortened V by 3 bases and J by 5 bases, and 17 bases separated the two germline ends. This CDR3 has 15 amino acids. CDR3 coding DNA: TGTGCCAGCAGTTTTCTCGAAAGCCTGAGTCACGAGCAGTACTTC. Translating it yields CASSFLESLSHEQYF.

The chain combines TRBV4-1 with TRBJ2-2; TRBD2 matches at 14 bases. The CDR3 has 21 residues. The ends lost 0 bases at V and 5 bases at J; junction bases unmatched: 14. Per the germline V gene, CDR1 is MGHRA and CDR2 is YSYEKL. CDR3 sequence: CASSQDVGLAGGFFGTGELFF. As DNA, the CDR3 is TGCGCCAGCAGCCAAGATGTAGGACTAGCGGGAGGTTTCTTTGGGACCGGGGAGCTGTTTTTT.

The chain uses TRBV30 and TRBJ2-7; D possibly corresponds to TRBD2 (5 bases). This CDR3 spans 14 amino acids. V was shortened by 1 base and J by 1 base, with 11 bases between the two germline ends. The germline CDR1 and CDR2 sequences are GTSNPN and SVGIG (reference sequence). CDR3 protein: CAWSDGTGSYEQYF. The CDR3 nucleotides read TGTGCCTGGAGTGACGGCACGGGATCCTACGAGCAGTACTTC. Complete variable domain (other parts from reference TRBV30 and TRBJ2-7): SQTIHQWPATLVQPVGSPLSLECTVEGTSNPNLYWYRQAAGRGLQLLFYSVGIGQISSEVPQNLSASRPQDRQFILSSKKLLLSDSGFYLCAWSDGTGSYEQYFGPGTRLTVT.

In this sample, this clone turned up a few times. V usage is TRBV13 and J usage is TRBJ1-2, with D perhaps matching TRBD1 (6 bases). The germline CDR1 and CDR2 sequences are PRHDT and FYEKMQ (reference sequence). The V end was cut by 4 bases, the J end by 1 base, with 13 bases between. The CDR3 covers 15 residues. The CDR3 nucleotides read TGTGCCAGCAGCTCCGGCTCAGGGGTTAACTATGGCTACACCTTC. Translating it yields CASSSGSGVNYGYTF.

This clone was counted only a few times. The rearrangement uses TRBV6-1 and TRBJ2-7, with a weak D call TRBD2 (5 bases). V was clipped by 6 bases and J by 4 bases, with 19 bases between them. The CDR3 totals 15 residues. Germline V gene lookup returns CDR1 MNHNS and CDR2 SASEGT. CDR3 in amino acids: CASRVGAGGFYEQYF. The CDR3 DNA reads as TGTGCCAGCAGGGTGGGAGCAGGAGGATTTTACGAGCAGTACTTC.

The chain combines TRBV7-7 with TRBJ2-1; D perhaps matches TRBD2 (6 bases). The CDR3 runs 15 residues. Germline V CDR1 and CDR2: SSHAT, FNYEAQ (reference sequence). V lost 5 bases, J lost 6 bases, and 17 bases lay in between. The DNA of the CDR3 is TGTGCCAGCAGCCTTAGCGGAGGGGTATCCAATGAGCAGTTCTTC. This gives the protein CASSLSGGVSNEQFF.

The chain couples TRBV18 to TRBJ2-5; D perhaps matches TRBD2 (5 bases). The CDR3 runs 14 residues. V lost 3 bases and J lost 4, with 12 bases in between. Germline V CDR1 and CDR2: KGHSH, LQKENI. The CDR3 sequence is CASSPSGSSETQYF. The CDR3 coding sequence is TGTGCCAGCTCACCGTCGGGAAGTTCAGAGACCCAGTACTTC. The full variable domain, rest sourced from reference TRBV18 and TRBJ2-5, is NAGVMQNPRHLVRRRGQEARLRCSPMKGHSHVYWYRQLPEEGLKFMVYLQKENIIDESGMPKERFSAEFPKEGPSILRIQQVVRGDSAAYFCASSPSGSSETQYFGPGTRLLVL.

The chain uses TRBV27 and TRBJ2-7; maybe TRBD2 (5 bases). Germline assignment: CDR1 MNHEY and CDR2 SMNVEV (reference sequence). The germline V and J ends were trimmed by 5 bases and 3 bases, with 17 bases remaining between them. There are 15 residues in the CDR3. The CDR3: CASSPQDGLIYEQYF. The CDR3, as DNA: TGTGCCAGCAGTCCCCAGGACGGACTTATCTACGAGCAGTACTTC.

V is TRBV7-2 and J is TRBJ1-4, with D perhaps matching TRBD1 (5 bases). Trimming took off 5 bases at V and 8 bases at J, with 21 bases between the two ends. Germline CDR1 reads SGHTA; CDR2 reads FQGNSA. There are 16 residues in the CDR3. The CDR3 region is CASSPSPDRHGEKLFF. CDR3 in DNA: TGTGCCAGCAGCCCTTCACCAGACAGACATGGGGAAAAACTGTTTTTT. Combining the CDR3 with reference TRBV7-2 and TRBJ1-4 gives the whole variable domain GAGVSQSPSNKVTEKGKDVELRCDPISGHTALYWYRQSLGQGLEFLIYFQGNSAPDKSGLPSDRFSAERTGGSVSTLTIQRTQQEDSAVYLCASSPSPDRHGEKLFFGSGTQLSVL.

This rearrangement joins TRBV5-5 to TRBJ2-7, with 9 nucleotides matching TRBD2. V dropped 3 bases and J dropped 7; count of bases not matched to a gene: 8. Germline assignment: CDR1 SGHKS and CDR2 YYEKEE (reference sequence). The CDR3 length is 14 residues. CDR3 sequence reads: CASSSLAGPLEQYF. The CDR3 DNA is TGTGCCAGCAGCTCGCTAGCGGGACCCCTGGAGCAGTACTTC.

The V gene is TRBV2, the J gene TRBJ2-7; D not certain. The CDR3 has 14 amino acids. Germline assignment: CDR1 SNHLY and CDR2 FYNNEI. The V end was cut by 3 bases, the J end by 0 bases, with 9 bases between. CDR3 sequence: CASSDSRSSYEQYF. CDR3 in DNA: TGTGCCAGCAGTGACTCGCGGAGCTCCTACGAGCAGTACTTC. The full variable domain, in which reference TRBV2 and TRBJ2-7 provide the parts outside the CDR3, is EPEVTQTPSHQVTQMGQEVILRCVPISNHLYFYWYRQILGQKVEFLVSFYNNEISEKSEIFDDQFSVERPDGSNFTLKIRSTKLEDSAMYFCASSDSRSSYEQYFGPGTRLTVT.

The rearrangement links TRBV5-1 to TRBJ2-5; 13 nucleotides align to TRBD2. The J segment lost 5 bases and the V segment lost 3 bases, leaving 10 bases of the junction unmatched. The CDR3 has 17 amino acids. The germline V gene has CDR1 SGHRS and CDR2 YFSETQ. In DNA, the CDR3 is TGCGCCAGCAGCTCCGCGGGACTAGCGGGGCCTAGGGAGACCCAGTACTTC. Protein sequence: CASSSAGLAGPRETQYF.

This chain uses TRBV6-6 with TRBJ2-5, with 10 bases lining up with TRBD1. The CDR3 contains 16 residues. V dropped 4 bases and J dropped 9; count of bases not matched to a gene: 14. Germline values: CDR1 MNHNY, CDR2 SVGAGI (reference sequence). CDR3 in DNA: TGTGCCAGCAGTTCGACGACAGGGGGCTTAACAGCGGCCCAGTACTTC. Its translation: CASSSTTGGLTAAQYF.

The chain has TRBV6-5 and TRBJ2-1; TRBD2 might be the D (6 bases). Germline CDR1 MNHEY, CDR2 SVGAGI. V lost 6 bases and J 13 bases, leaving 10 bases between the germline ends. This CDR3 contains 10 residues. The CDR3 sequence: CASRFSGQFF. CDR3 nucleotide sequence: TGTGCCAGCAGATTTAGCGGACAGTTCTTC.

This clone was found a few times. J is TRBJ2-7 and V is TRBV7-8; D remains ambiguous. CDR1 is SGHVS, CDR2 FQNEAQ, per germline. Trimming removed 0 bases from V and 6 bases from J, with 18 bases in between. CDR3 length: 16 residues. The DNA for the CDR3 is TGTGCCAGCAGCTTAGCTAGACGGCTGTCCCGCGGCGAGCAGTACTTC. Protein sequence: CASSLARRLSRGEQYF.

The chain joins TRBV5-1 to TRBJ1-4, with 7 bases that match TRBD1. The germline V gene has CDR1 SGHRS and CDR2 YFSETQ. The CDR3 runs 15 residues. Unmatched junction bases numbered 8, after V lost 4 bases and J lost 5 bases. The CDR3 coding sequence is TGCGCCAGCAGCGATGGACAGGCTATAAATGAAAAACTGTTTTTT. It translates to CASSDGQAINEKLFF.

The V gene is TRBV19, the J gene TRBJ2-7; maybe TRBD1 (6 bases). Germline loops: CDR1 LNHDA, CDR2 SQIVND (reference sequence). CDR3 length: 15 residues. V was cut by 2 bases and J by 1 base, with 12 bases left in between. DNA for the CDR3: TGTGCCAGTAGTATAACCACAGGGCCTTCCTACGAGCAGTACTTC. Amino acid sequence: CASSITTGPSYEQYF. Filled out from reference TRBV19 and TRBJ2-7, the complete variable domain reads DGGITQSPKYLFRKEGQNVTLSCEQNLNHDAMYWYRQDPGQGLRLIYYSQIVNDFQKGDIAEGYSVSREKKESFPLTVTSAQKNPTAFYLCASSITTGPSYEQYFGPGTRLTVT.